Below are 14 T cell receptor beta chains sequenced from a single sample in a study of control samples from healthy donors and cancer patients. The assay was immunoSEQ multiplex PCR, and TCRdb's table has in-frame clones only and misses some. In the table there are about 190,000 clones, about 91% of which are singletons. The source material was blood. The source of these receptors is a man aged 25-45 years in good health.

V gene TRBV5-6 combines with J gene TRBJ1-3; D gene uncertain. This CDR3 spans 15 amino acids. The ends were cut back, 4 bases at V and 0 bases at J, with 11 bases in the middle. The germline V gene encodes CDR1 SGHDT and CDR2 YYEEEE. CDR3 bases: TGTGCCAGCAGCCTCCCGGGTTCCTCTGGAAACACCATATATTTT. It encodes CASSLPGSSGNTIYF.

The V call is TRBV5-5, the J call TRBJ1-1; D ambiguous. V was clipped by 0 bases and J by 0 bases, with 9 bases between them. Germline CDR1 SGHKS, CDR2 YYEKEE (reference sequence). The CDR3 consists of 15 residues. The DNA for the CDR3 is TGTGCCAGCAGCTTGGAGGCAGACATGAACACTGAAGCTTTCTTT. Its protein is CASSLEADMNTEAFF.

CDR3 sequence reads: CAWKRGLNTGELFF. The CDR3 DNA is TGTGCCTGGAAAAGGGGACTGAACACCGGGGAGCTGTTTTTT. The chain has TRBV30 and TRBJ2-2; maybe TRBD2 (6 bases). With 4 bases removed from V and 1 base from J, the gap between germline ends came to 10 bases. CDR3 length: 14 amino acids. Germline V lookup: CDR1 GTSNPN, CDR2 SVGIG (reference sequence).

The chain has TRBV4-2 and TRBJ1-5; D perhaps matches TRBD1 (5 bases). This CDR3 is built from 15 residues. Trimming removed 0 bases from V and 6 bases from J, with 12 bases in between. Germline V CDR1 and CDR2: LGHNA, YNFKEQ. CDR3 sequence (DNA): TGTGCCAGCAGCCAAGATGGAGGACATGGTCAGCCCCAGCATTTT. The encoded protein is CASSQDGGHGQPQHF.

This chain connects TRBV10-3 to TRBJ1-1; the D is unclear. Trimming took 8 bases from V and 0 from J, leaving 16 bases between them. Per the germline V gene, CDR1 is ENHRY and CDR2 is SYGVKD. This CDR3 comprises 15 residues. The CDR3 loop reads CAISKDGRVNTEAFF. CDR3 nucleotide sequence: TGTGCCATCTCCAAGGACGGGCGGGTGAACACTGAAGCTTTCTTT.

J is TRBJ1-2 and V is TRBV7-9, with 8 positions matching TRBD1. Unmatched junction bases numbered 8, after V lost 7 bases and J lost 4 bases. CDR1 SEHNR and CDR2 FQNEAQ come from the germline V gene (reference sequence). CDR3 length equals 14 residues. CDR3 bases: TGTGCCAGCATCCCTTCAGGGGGCGGCTATGGCTACACCTTC. Amino acids: CASIPSGGGYGYTF.

The gene calls are TRBV5-5 and TRBJ1-1; 7 bases match TRBD1. From germline, CDR1 is SGHKS and CDR2 YYEKEE (reference sequence). V shed 4 bases, J shed 1 base, and the junction held 7 bases outside the gene matches. This CDR3 region has 15 residues. The CDR3 is CASSAAGTANTEAFF. The CDR3, as DNA: TGTGCCAGCAGCGCGGCCGGGACAGCGAACACTGAAGCTTTCTTT.

This clone was seen a single time. The CDR3 region has the DNA TGTGCCAGTTCTCAGGGGTTAAGCACAGATACGCAGTATTTT. Amino acids: CASSQGLSTDTQYF. V gene TRBV27 combines with J gene TRBJ2-3, with D maybe TRBD1 (6 bases). The CDR3 runs to 14 residues. The germline V gene has CDR1 MNHEY and CDR2 SMNVEV (reference sequence). The V gene lost 9 bases and the J gene lost 0 bases, with 13 bases spanning the gap.

The rearrangement links TRBV19 to TRBJ2-2; D is unclear. Trimming took 6 bases from V and 0 from J, leaving 8 bases between them. CDR1 is LNHDA, CDR2 SQIVND, per germline (reference sequence). The length of the CDR3 is 14 residues. The CDR3 region is CASRRRANTGELFF. The CDR3 DNA reads TGTGCCAGTAGGAGACGCGCGAACACCGGGGAGCTGTTTTTT.

A few counts support this clone. Other nucleotide sequences in the sample specify the same CDR3. This sequence joins TRBV6-6 and TRBJ2-7; D gene ambiguous. This CDR3 spans 11 amino acids. Trimming removed 2 bases from V and 5 bases from J, with 4 bases in between. The germline gives CDR1 MNHNY, CDR2 SVGAGI (reference sequence). The CDR3 loop reads CASSYRDEQYF. The CDR3 DNA reads TGTGCCAGCAGTTACAGGGACGAGCAGTACTTC.

V gene TRBV7-2 combines with J gene TRBJ2-1, with D perhaps TRBD1 (6 bases). V was pared by 3 bases and J by 6 bases, with 15 bases between. The CDR3 extends over 15 amino acids. Germline V CDR1 and CDR2: SGHTA, FQGNSA. The CDR3 nucleotides read TGTGCCAGCAGCTTCAGTCAGGGGTTATCCAATGAGCAGTTCTTC. It encodes CASSFSQGLSNEQFF.

The rearrangement uses TRBV6-1 and TRBJ1-2; 7 bases map to TRBD1. Per germline, CDR1 MNHNS and CDR2 SASEGT. This CDR3 is built from 14 residues. The junction had 8 bases not matched to a gene; V was cut back by 3 bases and J by 7 bases. CDR3 residues: CASSDSQGVRGYTF. DNA for the CDR3: TGTGCCAGCAGTGACAGCCAGGGGGTACGTGGCTACACCTTC.

The chain uses TRBV28 and TRBJ1-2, with D maybe TRBD1 (5 bases). V lost 6 bases and J 5 bases, leaving 10 bases between the germline ends. The CDR3 sequence is 12 residues long. The germline V gene has CDR1 MDHEN and CDR2 SYDVKM. CDR3 DNA: TGTGCCAGCAGCTCAGGGCAGTATGGCTACACCTTC. Its protein product is CASSSGQYGYTF.

The chain uses TRBV21-1 and TRBJ2-2; the table's D gene call, TRBD1, was not cross checked with the DNA. TRBV21-1 is shown as a pseudogene. The CDR3 runs 14 residues. The CDR3 nucleotides are TGTGTAATACCTTACAGGGGGAACACCGGGGAGCTGTTTTTT. Translated: CVIPYRGNTGELFF.